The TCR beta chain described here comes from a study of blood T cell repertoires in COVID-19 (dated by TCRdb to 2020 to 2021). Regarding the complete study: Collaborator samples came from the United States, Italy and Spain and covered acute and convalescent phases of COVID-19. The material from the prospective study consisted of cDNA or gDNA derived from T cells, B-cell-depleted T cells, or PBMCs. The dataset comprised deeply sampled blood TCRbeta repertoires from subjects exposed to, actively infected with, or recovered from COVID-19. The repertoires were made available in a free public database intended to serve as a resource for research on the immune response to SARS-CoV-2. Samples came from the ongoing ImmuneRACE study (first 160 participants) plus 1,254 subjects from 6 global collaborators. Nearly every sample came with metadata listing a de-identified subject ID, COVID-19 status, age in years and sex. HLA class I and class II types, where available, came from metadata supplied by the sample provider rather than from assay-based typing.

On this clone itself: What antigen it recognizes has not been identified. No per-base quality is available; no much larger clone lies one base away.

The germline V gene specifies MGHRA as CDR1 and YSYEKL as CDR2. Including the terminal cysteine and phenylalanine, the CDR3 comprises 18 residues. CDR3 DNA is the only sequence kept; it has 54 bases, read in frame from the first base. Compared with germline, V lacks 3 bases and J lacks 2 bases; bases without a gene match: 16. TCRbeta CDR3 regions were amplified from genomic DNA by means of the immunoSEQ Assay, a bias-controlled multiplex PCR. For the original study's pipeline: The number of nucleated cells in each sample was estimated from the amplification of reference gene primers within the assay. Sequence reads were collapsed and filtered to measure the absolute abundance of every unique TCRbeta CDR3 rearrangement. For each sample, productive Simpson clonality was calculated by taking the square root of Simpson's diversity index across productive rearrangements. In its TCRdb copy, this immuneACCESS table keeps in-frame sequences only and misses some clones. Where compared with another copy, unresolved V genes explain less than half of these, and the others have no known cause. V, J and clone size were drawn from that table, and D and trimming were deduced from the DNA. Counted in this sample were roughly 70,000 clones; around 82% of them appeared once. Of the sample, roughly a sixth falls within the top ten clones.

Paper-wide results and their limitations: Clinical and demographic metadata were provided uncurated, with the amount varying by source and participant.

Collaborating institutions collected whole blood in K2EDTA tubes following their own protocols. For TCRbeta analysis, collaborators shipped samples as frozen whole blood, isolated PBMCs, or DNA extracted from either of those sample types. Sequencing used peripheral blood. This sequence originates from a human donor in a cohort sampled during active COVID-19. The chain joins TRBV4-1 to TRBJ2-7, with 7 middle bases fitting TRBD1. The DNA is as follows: TGCGCCAGCAGCCAGTATCCCCCCCCATCGGACAGGACCTACGAGCAGTACTTC. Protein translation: CASSQYPPPSDRTYEQYF.